Listed below are T cell receptor beta chains from one sample, sequenced in a study of blood T cell repertoires in COVID-19. The method was immunoSEQ multiplex PCR; TCRdb's version includes in-frame clones alone and lacks a portion of them. The data show around 200,000 clones, 84% seen once. The source material was peripheral blood. The receptors were gathered from a man aged 45 to 65 with active or convalescent COVID-19. The conserved cysteine and the conserved F or W are not part of the CDR3 here. Fields, in order: CDR3 protein, CDR3 length, V gene, D gene, J gene. The D gene is left open where the match is weak.

CDR3: ASSSMTGRSYGYT
length: 13
V: TRBV4-3
D: TRBD1
J: TRBJ1-2

CDR3: ASSQERTVGYGYT
length: 13
V: TRBV3-1/TRBV3-2
D: .
J: TRBJ1-2

CDR3: ASSLRLAGGLRPDTQY
length: 16
V: TRBV3-1/TRBV3-2
D: TRBD2
J: TRBJ2-3

CDR3: ASSLELLSYEQY
length: 12
V: TRBV5-4
D: .
J: TRBJ2-7

CDR3: ASSLTGGINTIY
length: 12
V: TRBV7-2
D: TRBD1
J: TRBJ1-3

CDR3: ASRWGLSDTQY
length: 11
V: TRBV7-9
D: .
J: TRBJ2-3

CDR3: ASSLASYNEQF
length: 11
V: TRBV11-3
D: .
J: TRBJ2-1

CDR3: ASSLNSGGSGDTQY
length: 14
V: TRBV7-2
D: TRBD2
J: TRBJ2-3

CDR3: ASSPRGGRTEAF
length: 12
V: TRBV7-8
D: .
J: TRBJ1-1

CDR3: ASSVAQGTERAF
length: 12
V: TRBV9
D: .
J: TRBJ1-1

CDR3: ASSEPLSQQY
length: 10
V: TRBV11-2
D: .
J: TRBJ2-7

CDR3: ASSQAGGRFTGELF
length: 14
V: TRBV4-1
D: TRBD2
J: TRBJ2-2

CDR3: ASSPGLNEQF
length: 10
V: TRBV6-5
D: .
J: TRBJ2-1

CDR3: ASSVSGSPGPQH
length: 12
V: TRBV9
D: .
J: TRBJ1-5

CDR3: ASRTGGGQPQH
length: 11
V: TRBV6-5
D: .
J: TRBJ1-5

CDR3: ASSRTGDGYT
length: 10
V: TRBV6-5
D: TRBD1
J: TRBJ1-2

CDR3: ASGGRSRLANQPQH
length: 14
V: TRBV6-6
D: .
J: TRBJ1-5

CDR3: ASSSGQGGQPQH
length: 12
V: TRBV5-1
D: TRBD1
J: TRBJ1-5

CDR3: ASSVRGGQSYNEQF
length: 14
V: TRBV9
D: .
J: TRBJ2-1

CDR3: ASSLDWARSYEQY
length: 13
V: TRBV7-9
D: .
J: TRBJ2-7

CDR3: ASSDGHRNEQF
length: 11
V: TRBV27
D: .
J: TRBJ2-1

CDR3: ASTLLAGGGDTQY
length: 13
V: TRBV2
D: TRBD2
J: TRBJ2-3

CDR3: SARDRGTYT
length: 9
V: TRBV20-1
D: .
J: TRBJ1-2

CDR3: SVEDRGRRSDTEAF
length: 14
V: TRBV29-1
D: TRBD1
J: TRBJ1-1

CDR3: ASGLARNEQF
length: 10
V: TRBV12-5
D: .
J: TRBJ2-1

CDR3: ASSVSLSETQY
length: 11
V: TRBV9
D: .
J: TRBJ2-5

CDR3: ATSDLRAGELF
length: 11
V: TRBV24-1
D: .
J: TRBJ2-2